This TCR beta chain emerged from a study of OX40 agonist ivuxolimab in advanced cancers. About the research overall: Mean age approximately 66 years, range roughly 20 to 85; 82.7% male.

This clone was observed a few times. CDR1 is LNHDA, CDR2 SQIVND, per germline (reference sequence). The CDR3 spans 14 residues. The V and J ends lost 10 bases and 4 bases respectively, with 16 bases between them. TCRdb's copy holds only in-frame clones and misses some; the assay was immunoSEQ multiplex PCR. Of 53,000 or so clones detected, approximately 88% appear once; the ten largest clones hold under 5.5%. Material: CD4+ or CD8+ T cells sorted from blood, obtained in a trial of the OX40 agonist ivuxolimab. The clonotype comes from an adult with an advanced solid tumor such as melanoma, head and neck, liver or kidney cancer. The chain recombines TRBV19 with TRBJ1-4, with D unclear. DNA for the CDR3: TGTGCCACCGCGGACCGAAGTTATAATGAAAAACTGTTTTTT. This translates into CATADRSYNEKLFF.